One and the same sample provided the 16 T cell receptor beta chains below, sequenced in a study of vaccination effects on CD4 cells after COVID-19. The antigens of these receptors remain unknown. Pools of viral peptides were used by the ViraFEST assay to expand antigen-specific CD4+ T cells ahead of sequencing. Following a roughly 11-day culture, CD4+ T cells were purified. Participants received two doses of either the BNT162b2 or mRNA-1273 vaccine. Sequencing used immunoSEQ multiplex PCR; TCRdb keeps in-frame clones, though not all of them. Of 30,000 to 40,000 clones in the sample, approximately 68% were seen once. This specimen was CD4+ T cells from PBMCs cultured with SARS-CoV-2 spike peptides, taken after COVID-19 vaccination. The receptors shown here come from a human donor who received a COVID-19 vaccine.

The chain employs TRBV3-1 (or the pseudogene TRBV3-2) and TRBJ2-7; 14 bases are a match to TRBD2. Germline CDR1 LGHDT, CDR2 YNNKEL (reference sequence). This CDR3 is 14 amino acids long. V was pared by 10 bases and J by 6 bases, with 8 bases of the junction left unmatched. DNA for the CDR3: TGTGCCACCGTAGGGACTAGCGGGAGTTCCGAGCAGTACTTC. Its translation: CATVGTSGSSEQYF.

The chain uses TRBV7-9 and TRBJ1-2; D not certain. The CDR3 is made up of 11 amino acids. Germline CDR1 and CDR2: SEHNR and FQNEAQ (reference sequence). V lost 5 bases and J 6 bases, leaving 7 bases between the germline ends. CDR3 DNA sequence: TGTGCCAGCAGCAACCGAGATGGCTACACCTTC. It translates to CASSNRDGYTF. The full variable domain, with the rest looked up from reference TRBV7-9 and TRBJ1-2, is DTGVSQNPRHKITKRGQNVTFRCDPISEHNRLYWYRQTLGQGPEFLTYFQNEAQLEKSRLLSDRFSAERPKGSFSTLEIQRTEQGDSAMYLCASSNRDGYTFGSGTRLTVV.

This chain joins TRBV3-1 (or the pseudogene TRBV3-2) and TRBJ2-7; D ambiguous. This CDR3 contains 11 residues. The germline gives CDR1 LGHDT, CDR2 YNNKEL (reference sequence). The V end lost 1 base, the J end lost 4 bases, and 2 bases lay between the germline ends. CDR3 nucleotide sequence: TGTGCCAGCAGCCAAGTGTACGAGCAGTACTTC. It encodes CASSQVYEQYF.

The chain employs TRBV6-5 and TRBJ1-1; D is uncertain. Between the trimmed V and J ends, which lost 5 bases and 0 bases, there was a span of 7 bases. The germline CDR1 and CDR2 sequences are MNHEY and SVGAGI. The CDR3 is 13 amino acids. As DNA, the CDR3 is TGTGCCAGCAGTCGGCAGATGAACACTGAAGCTTTCTTT. Translated: CASSRQMNTEAFF.

The rearrangement links TRBV18 to TRBJ1-2; a possible D gene is TRBD1 (6 bases). CDR3 size: 20 residues. The germline CDR1 and CDR2 sequences are KGHSH and LQKENI. V was shortened by 0 bases and J by 2 bases, with 25 bases between the two germline ends. The CDR3 region is CASSPPVGQNLGTENYGYTF. CDR3 DNA: TGTGCCAGCTCACCACCGGTGGGACAAAATTTGGGAACTGAAAACTATGGCTACACCTTC.

V is TRBV5-6 and J is TRBJ1-1, with D maybe TRBD1 (6 bases). Germline V lookup: CDR1 SGHDT, CDR2 YYEEEE. There are 11 residues in the CDR3. The ends were cut back, 4 bases at V and 7 bases at J, with 8 bases in the middle. The CDR3 region has the DNA TGTGCCAGCAGCAGGGGGGGTGAAGCTTTCTTT. This sequence encodes CASSRGGEAFF. The variable domain in full, with the rest retrieved from reference TRBV5-6 and TRBJ1-1, is DAGVTQSPTHLIKTRGQQVTLRCSPKSGHDTVSWYQQALGQGPQFIFQYYEEEERQRGNFPDRFSGHQFPNYSSELNVNALLLGDSALYLCASSRGGEAFFGQGTRLTVV.

The V and J genes are TRBV18 and TRBJ1-3, with TRBD1 identical over 9 bases. Germline V gene lookup returns CDR1 KGHSH and CDR2 LQKENI. Trimming at V came to 6 bases and at J to 2 bases, leaving 5 bases not matched to a gene. The CDR3 is 15 residues long. DNA of the CDR3: TGTGCCAGCTCGCTGGGACAGGGAACTGGAAACACCATATATTTT. Residues: CASSLGQGTGNTIYF.

This chain links TRBV19 with TRBJ2-3; D is uncertain. Germline V gives CDR1 LNHDA, CDR2 SQIVND (reference sequence). The CDR3 is made up of 13 amino acids. V dropped 1 base and J dropped 0 bases, with 2 bases sitting between them. DNA of the CDR3: TGTGCCAGTAGTATAGGTAGCACAGATACGCAGTATTTT. Its protein product is CASSIGSTDTQYF.

The chain carries TRBV12-5 and TRBJ1-5; 8 bases agree with TRBD1. The CDR3 spans 14 residues. Germline V gene lookup returns CDR1 LGHNT and CDR2 FRNRAP. Trimming cost V 1 base and J 9 bases; bases outside gene matches: 5. The CDR3, as DNA: TGTGCTAGTGGTTTGGAAGCAGGGGGCGCGCCCCAGCATTTT. It encodes CASGLEAGGAPQHF.

There are a few counts of this clone. The chain recombines TRBV18 with TRBJ1-1; tentative D call: TRBD1 (5 bases). Germline lookup yields CDR1 KGHSH and CDR2 LQKENI. This CDR3 has 15 amino acids. Trimming pared 4 bases from V and 0 bases from J, leaving 12 bases between. CDR3 sequence (DNA): TGTGCCAGCTCACTGGGGCAGGGAGTGAACACTGAAGCTTTCTTT. This translates into CASSLGQGVNTEAFF.

This sequence joins TRBV6-5 and TRBJ2-7; 7 bases fit TRBD1. J lost 6 bases, V lost 5 bases, and 10 bases had no gene match. Germline CDR1 reads MNHEY; CDR2 reads SVGAGI. CDR3 length: 14 residues. CDR3 DNA: TGTGCCAGCAGTAGGGGGCGGATCGGAGTCGAGCAGTACTTC. Protein product: CASSRGRIGVEQYF.

A few counts support this clone. Other nucleotide sequences from this sample produce the same CDR3. V is TRBV5-1 and J is TRBJ1-1; no definite D call. The V end was cut by 0 bases, the J end by 0 bases, with 6 bases between. The CDR3 loop spans 14 amino acids. Per germline, CDR1 SGHRS and CDR2 YFSETQ. CDR3 nucleotides: TGCGCCAGCAGCTTGGACGGGATGAACACTGAAGCTTTCTTT. Translation gives CASSLDGMNTEAFF.

As DNA, the CDR3 is TGTGCCAGCAGCACCGGGAGCTCTGGAAACACCATATATTTT. Translated, it gives CASSTGSSGNTIYF. The chain combines TRBV6-5 with TRBJ1-3, with D uncertain. V lost 6 bases to trimming and J lost 0 bases, with 9 bases between them. This CDR3 is 14 amino acids long. Germline-derived CDR1 and CDR2 are MNHEY and SVGAGI.

This chain links TRBV29-1 with TRBJ1-5; D possibly corresponds to TRBD1 (6 bases). This CDR3 spans 13 amino acids. Trimming removed 5 bases from V and 5 bases from J, with 13 bases in between. CDR1 and CDR2 (germline): SQVTM, ANQGSEA. The CDR3 loop reads CSVKQGGDQPQHF. The CDR3, as DNA: TGCAGCGTTAAACAGGGTGGGGATCAGCCCCAGCATTTT.

By share, this clone counts as medium-sized. The chain employs TRBV9 and TRBJ1-3; 7 bases are shared with TRBD1. The CDR3 runs 14 residues. Germline CDR1 reads SGDLS; CDR2 reads YYNGEE. The ends lost 0 bases at V and 9 bases at J; junction bases unmatched: 6. The CDR3 nucleotides read TGTGCCAGCAGCGTAGGACAGGGCTTGAGCACCATATATTTT. It encodes CASSVGQGLSTIYF.

The chain couples TRBV12-3 or TRBV12-4 to TRBJ2-4, with 7 bases aligning to TRBD1. The CDR3 sequence is 13 residues long. The V segment lost 7 bases and the J segment 7 bases; nucleotides outside the gene matches: 7. CDR3 loop: CASKRTGLNIQYF. For the CDR3, the DNA is TGTGCCAGCAAACGGACAGGCCTCAACATTCAGTACTTC.